A single T cell receptor beta chain is shown here with its context. This record belongs to a study of blood T cell repertoires in COVID-19. The table came from immunoSEQ multiplex PCR; TCRdb's copy has only in-frame clones and leaves some out. The sample lists about 63,000 clones, over 75% occurring once. Looked up from germline, CDR1 is MNHEY and CDR2 is SVGEGT. There are 15 residues in the CDR3. Trimming cost V 0 bases and J 0 bases, with 7 bases left between them. The receptor's source is a human donor in a cohort sampled during active COVID-19. The chain joins TRBV6-2 or TRBV6-3 to TRBJ2-3; D remains unclear. The sample was peripheral blood. CDR3 nucleotide sequence: TGTGCCAGCAGTTACTCGACGGGTAGCACAGATACGCAGTATTTT. This codes for CASSYSTGSTDTQYF.